Listed below are T cell receptor beta chains from one sample, sequenced in a study of blood T cell repertoires in COVID-19. Here immunoSEQ multiplex PCR was the method, and the copy in TCRdb shows in-frame clones only, minus some. The sample includes 250,000 or so clones, around nine tenths of them seen just once. Sequenced input: peripheral blood. These receptors were collected from a woman aged 55-70 years with COVID-19, enrolled during active disease. The CDR3 runs from the conserved cysteine through the conserved F or W. Only some rows state a clone size, as once, few, many or a class for expanded clones.

j_gene: TRBJ1-5
abundance: -
len: 16
v_gene: TRBV18
CDR3aa: CASSPNPTGINQPQHF

j_gene: TRBJ2-7
abundance: -
len: 15
v_gene: TRBV6-2/TRBV6-3
CDR3aa: CASSYTTGISYEQYF

j_gene: TRBJ2-2
abundance: -
len: 18
v_gene: TRBV27
CDR3aa: CASSFALRSETNTGELFF

j_gene: TRBJ1-2
abundance: -
len: 14
v_gene: TRBV9
CDR3aa: CASSVLTGARGYTF

j_gene: TRBJ1-2
abundance: -
len: 14
v_gene: TRBV6-2/TRBV6-3
CDR3aa: CASSYAGTAYGYTF

j_gene: TRBJ2-1
abundance: -
len: 14
v_gene: TRBV7-9
CDR3aa: CASSRGGGQDEQFF

j_gene: TRBJ2-3
abundance: -
len: 14
v_gene: TRBV11-2
CDR3aa: CASSLLGSADTQYF

j_gene: TRBJ2-1
abundance: -
len: 15
v_gene: TRBV19
CDR3aa: CASKRLAGSYNEQFF

j_gene: TRBJ2-5
abundance: -
len: 18
v_gene: TRBV5-1
CDR3aa: CASSLKSSADTFQETQYF

j_gene: TRBJ2-1
abundance: -
len: 16
v_gene: TRBV7-9
CDR3aa: CASSLEAGVGHNEQFF

j_gene: TRBJ2-1
abundance: -
len: 15
v_gene: TRBV7-3
CDR3aa: CASSSLGLAGGEQFF

j_gene: TRBJ1-1
abundance: -
len: 15
v_gene: TRBV19
CDR3aa: CASSRTGILNTEAFF

j_gene: TRBJ1-2
abundance: -
len: 12
v_gene: TRBV28
CDR3aa: CAGQGGNYGYTF

j_gene: TRBJ1-4
abundance: -
len: 15
v_gene: TRBV5-1
CDR3aa: CASSFRSGVEEKLFF

j_gene: TRBJ1-5
abundance: -
len: 16
v_gene: TRBV7-2
CDR3aa: CASSPRDRGDNQPQHF

j_gene: TRBJ1-5
abundance: -
len: 14
v_gene: TRBV19
CDR3aa: CASSKGQSNQPQHF

j_gene: TRBJ1-2
abundance: few
len: 13
v_gene: TRBV19
CDR3aa: CASSIPGNGGYTF

j_gene: TRBJ2-4
abundance: -
len: 15
v_gene: TRBV28
CDR3aa: CASSLWGQSADIQYF

j_gene: TRBJ1-5
abundance: -
len: 16
v_gene: TRBV15
CDR3aa: CATSRVVGPTNQPQHF

j_gene: TRBJ1-3
abundance: -
len: 13
v_gene: TRBV5-1
CDR3aa: CASSLASGNTIYF

j_gene: TRBJ2-7
abundance: -
len: 16
v_gene: TRBV14
CDR3aa: CASSRSSTSGSYEQYF

j_gene: TRBJ2-1
abundance: once
len: 16
v_gene: TRBV7-3
CDR3aa: CASSSAGGGSYNEQFF

j_gene: TRBJ2-1
abundance: -
len: 15
v_gene: TRBV20-1
CDR3aa: CSASYRTPNYNEQFF

j_gene: TRBJ2-5
abundance: -
len: 14
v_gene: TRBV19
CDR3aa: CASSITGSGKTQYF

j_gene: TRBJ1-6
abundance: -
len: 14
v_gene: TRBV19
CDR3aa: CASSIQQGQSPLHF

j_gene: TRBJ1-4
abundance: -
len: 11
v_gene: TRBV20-1
CDR3aa: CSARFRGKLFF

j_gene: TRBJ1-1
abundance: -
len: 16
v_gene: TRBV7-2
CDR3aa: CASSRAPGSGNTEAFF

j_gene: TRBJ1-2
abundance: many
len: 13
v_gene: TRBV6-1
CDR3aa: CASSDAQVSGYTF

j_gene: TRBJ2-1
abundance: -
len: 11
v_gene: TRBV28
CDR3aa: CASTFYNEQFF